The entry that follows covers one TCR beta chain sequence. Its specificity is not known. This record comes from a study of CD8+ T cells in alopecia areata. Overall study results and limits: Affected scalp, especially in alopecia totalis/universalis, had a higher clonality than normal scalp did.

RNA was extracted and reverse transcribed into cDNA as the sequencing template. Generated by immunoSEQ multiplex PCR, the TCRdb table keeps only in-frame clones and is missing some. The table lists about 150,000 clones, 62% of them singletons. Germline values: CDR1 PRHDT, CDR2 FYEKMQ (reference sequence). The length of the CDR3 is 15 residues. J gave up 3 bases and V 7 bases, and 7 bases lay outside the gene matches. The clonotype was recovered from a human donor in good health. The chain links TRBV13 to TRBJ2-2, with TRBD2 matching over 8 bases. Material: CD8+ T cells sorted from blood. The CDR3 sequence is CASMLAGTDTGELFF. CDR3 in DNA: TGTGCCAGCATGTTAGCGGGAACGGACACCGGGGAGCTGTTTTTT.